These T cell receptor beta chains were read from a single sample in a study of beta chain features in type 1 diabetes. Using immunoSEQ multiplex PCR, the repertoire was profiled, and TCRdb retains in-frame clones only, with some absent. This sample has around 40,000 clones, with 64% found just once. The sample taken for sequencing was Tregs from blood. These receptors were obtained from a woman aged 25 to 39 in good health. Each CDR3 is given with its conserved first and last residue. Fields, in order: J gene, clone size, V gene, D gene, CDR3 DNA, CDR3 protein. The D gene is left open where the match is weak. Size is omitted from some rows. Given values are once, few, many or a class for expanded clones.

J gene: TRBJ2-2
clone size: few
V gene: TRBV7-3
D gene: -
CDR3 DNA: TGTGCCAGCAGCTTAATCGGAAGGGGGAGGGGCACCGGGGAGCTGTTTTTT
CDR3 protein: CASSLIGRGRGTGELFF

J gene: TRBJ2-7
clone size: -
V gene: TRBV4-2
D gene: TRBD2
CDR3 DNA: TGTGCCAGCAGCCAAGACTCGAGCGGGAGTGGTTACGAGCAGTACTTC
CDR3 protein: CASSQDSSGSGYEQYF

J gene: TRBJ1-2
clone size: few
V gene: TRBV29-1
D gene: TRBD1
CDR3 DNA: TGCAGCGTTGATACACAGGGGACTAACTATGGCTACACCTTC
CDR3 protein: CSVDTQGTNYGYTF

J gene: TRBJ1-1
clone size: -
V gene: TRBV4-2
D gene: TRBD1
CDR3 DNA: TGTGCCAGCAGCCAGATACAGGGGGCGAGGACTGAAGCTTTCTTT
CDR3 protein: CASSQIQGARTEAFF

J gene: TRBJ2-3
clone size: -
V gene: TRBV9
D gene: TRBD1
CDR3 DNA: TGTGCCAGCAGCGCCCACAGGGGGGATACGCAGTATTTT
CDR3 protein: CASSAHRGDTQYF

J gene: TRBJ2-3
clone size: -
V gene: TRBV5-1
D gene: TRBD2
CDR3 DNA: TGCGCCAGCAGCTTGGGTATTAGCGGGAGCACAGATACGCAGTATTTT
CDR3 protein: CASSLGISGSTDTQYF

J gene: TRBJ2-1
clone size: -
V gene: TRBV28
D gene: TRBD2
CDR3 DNA: TGTGCCAGCCGGGGACTAGCGGGGGGGGAGCAGTTCTTC
CDR3 protein: CASRGLAGGEQFF

J gene: TRBJ2-5
clone size: -
V gene: TRBV7-2
D gene: -
CDR3 DNA: TGTGCCAGCAGCTTGGGAGCCTCGGGCCCTCCTCAAGAGACCCAGTACTTC
CDR3 protein: CASSLGASGPPQETQYF

J gene: TRBJ2-7
clone size: -
V gene: TRBV5-6
D gene: -
CDR3 DNA: TGTGCCAGCAGCCGGCTTGGAAGAAACTACTACGAGCAGTACTTC
CDR3 protein: CASSRLGRNYYEQYF

J gene: TRBJ1-3
clone size: -
V gene: TRBV28
D gene: -
CDR3 DNA: TGTGCCAGCAGTTTATTTGGGGAGAGCACCATATATTTT
CDR3 protein: CASSLFGESTIYF

J gene: TRBJ2-7
clone size: -
V gene: TRBV11-1
D gene: -
CDR3 DNA: TGTGCCAGCAGTCCCCGGGGGAGAGGTTCCTACGAGCAGTACTTC
CDR3 protein: CASSPRGRGSYEQYF

J gene: TRBJ2-7
clone size: -
V gene: TRBV7-8
D gene: TRBD1
CDR3 DNA: TGTGCCAGCAGCTGGGGACAGGGGACCTACGAGCAGTACTTC
CDR3 protein: CASSWGQGTYEQYF

J gene: TRBJ1-5
clone size: -
V gene: TRBV28
D gene: -
CDR3 DNA: TGTGCCAGCAGTTGGACTGCCTATAGCAATCAGCCCCAGCATTTT
CDR3 protein: CASSWTAYSNQPQHF

J gene: TRBJ2-7
clone size: -
V gene: TRBV7-2
D gene: TRBD2
CDR3 DNA: TGTGCCAGCAGCTTAGAGGGTAGCGGGAGATACGAGCAGTACTTC
CDR3 protein: CASSLEGSGRYEQYF

J gene: TRBJ2-3
clone size: -
V gene: TRBV14
D gene: TRBD2
CDR3 DNA: TGTGCCAGCAGCCAAGTAGCGGGAATCCCCACAGATACGCAGTATTTT
CDR3 protein: CASSQVAGIPTDTQYF

J gene: TRBJ2-5
clone size: -
V gene: TRBV4-2
D gene: -
CDR3 DNA: TGTGCCAGCAGCTTTGGGCTAGCGGAGACCCAGTACTTC
CDR3 protein: CASSFGLAETQYF

J gene: TRBJ2-2
clone size: -
V gene: TRBV4-3
D gene: TRBD1
CDR3 DNA: TGCGCCAGCAGCCAAGGGTGGGGGGACAGGGCCCCCGGGGAGCTGTTTTTT
CDR3 protein: CASSQGWGDRAPGELFF

J gene: TRBJ1-1
clone size: -
V gene: TRBV29-1
D gene: TRBD1
CDR3 DNA: TGCAGCGTCCGACCTGGGACAGGGAGGTCTGAAGCTTTCTTT
CDR3 protein: CSVRPGTGRSEAFF